The clone carrying this T cell receptor beta chain was seen a few times. Its cognate antigen is unknown. This specimen comes from a study of response to subunit inactivated influenza vaccine. The study's findings and limits: Few additional T cells are recruited per seasonal influenza vaccination, authors suggested.

TCRdb called the RT-PCR reads again in MiXCR, with one record for every CDR3 protein. The table records about 500,000 distinct CDR3 sequences, more than 15% of them present only once. This CDR3 is 13 amino acids long. CDR1 is DFQATT and CDR2 is SNEGSKA in the germline V gene (reference sequence). V was clipped by 3 bases and J by 7 bases, with 12 bases between them. The gene calls are TRBV20-1 and TRBJ1-4, with TRBD1 as a possible D gene (5 bases). This sequence was found in a man aged 50 to 69 who received an inactivated influenza vaccine. Sequencing used CD4+ T cells sorted from PBMCs, obtained 23 to 25 months after vaccination. In nucleotides, the CDR3 is TGCAGTGCTAGGGCAGGGATAGGTGAAAAACTGTTTTTT. It translates to CSARAGIGEKLFF.